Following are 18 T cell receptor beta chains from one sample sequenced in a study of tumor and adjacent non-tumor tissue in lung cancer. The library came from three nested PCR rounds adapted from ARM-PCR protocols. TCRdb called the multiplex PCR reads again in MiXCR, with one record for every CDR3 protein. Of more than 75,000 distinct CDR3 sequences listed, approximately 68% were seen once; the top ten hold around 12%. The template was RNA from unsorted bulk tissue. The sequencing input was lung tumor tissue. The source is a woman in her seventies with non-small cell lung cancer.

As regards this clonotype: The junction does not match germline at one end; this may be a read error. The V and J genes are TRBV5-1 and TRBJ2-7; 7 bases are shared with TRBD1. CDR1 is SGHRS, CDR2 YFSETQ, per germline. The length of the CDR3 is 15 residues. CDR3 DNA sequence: TGCACCAGCAGCTTCCGGGACAGTTCCCCCTACGAGCAGTACTTC. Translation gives CTSSFRDSSPYEQYF.

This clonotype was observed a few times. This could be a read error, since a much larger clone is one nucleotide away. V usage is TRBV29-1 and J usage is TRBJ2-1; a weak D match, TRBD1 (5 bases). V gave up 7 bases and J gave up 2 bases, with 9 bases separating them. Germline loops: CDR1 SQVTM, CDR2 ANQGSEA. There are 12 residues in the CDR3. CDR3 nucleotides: TGCAGCGCCACCAGGGCCTACAATGAGCAGTTCTTC. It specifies CSATRAYNEQFF.

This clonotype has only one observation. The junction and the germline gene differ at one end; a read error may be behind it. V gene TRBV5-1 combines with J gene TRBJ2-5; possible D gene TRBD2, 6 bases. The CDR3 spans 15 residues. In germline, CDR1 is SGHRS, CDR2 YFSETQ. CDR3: CASSSSIRREEIQYF. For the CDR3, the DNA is TGCGCCAGCAGCTCATCGATCAGGAGGGAGGAGATCCAGTACTTC.

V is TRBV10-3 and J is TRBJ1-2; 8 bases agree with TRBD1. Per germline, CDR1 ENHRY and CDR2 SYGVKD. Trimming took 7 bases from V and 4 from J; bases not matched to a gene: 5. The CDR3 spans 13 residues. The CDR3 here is CAINGTGSYGYTF. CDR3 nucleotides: TGTGCCATCAATGGGACAGGATCCTATGGCTACACCTTC.

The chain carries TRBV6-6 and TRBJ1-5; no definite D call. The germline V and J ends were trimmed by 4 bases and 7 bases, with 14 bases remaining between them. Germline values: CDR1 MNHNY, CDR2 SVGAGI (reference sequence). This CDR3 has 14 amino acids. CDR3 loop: CASSCPGGVQPQHF. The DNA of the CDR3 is TGTGCCAGCAGTTGCCCGGGCGGGGTACAGCCCCAGCATTTT.

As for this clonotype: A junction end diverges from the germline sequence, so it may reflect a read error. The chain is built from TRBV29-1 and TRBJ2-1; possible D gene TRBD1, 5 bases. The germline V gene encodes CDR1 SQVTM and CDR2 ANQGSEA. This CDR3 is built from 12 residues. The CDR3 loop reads CSVGQGYNKQFF. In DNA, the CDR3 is TGCAGCGTTGGCCAGGGATACAATAAGCAGTTCTTC.

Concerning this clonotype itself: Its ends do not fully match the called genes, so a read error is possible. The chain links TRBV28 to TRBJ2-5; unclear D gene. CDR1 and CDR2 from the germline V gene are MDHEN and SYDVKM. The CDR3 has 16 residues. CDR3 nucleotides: TGTGCCAGCAGTCCCTCCTCAGCGCTTAGGGAAGAGACCCAATACTTC. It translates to CASSPSSALREETQYF.

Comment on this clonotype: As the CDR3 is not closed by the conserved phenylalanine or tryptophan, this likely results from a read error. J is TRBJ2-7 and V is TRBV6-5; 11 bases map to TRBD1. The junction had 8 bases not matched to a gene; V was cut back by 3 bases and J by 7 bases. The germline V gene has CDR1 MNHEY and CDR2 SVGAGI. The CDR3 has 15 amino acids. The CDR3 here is CASSYMGQGDYEQYS. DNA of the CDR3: TGTGCCAGCAGTTATATGGGACAGGGGGACTATGAGCAGTACAGC.

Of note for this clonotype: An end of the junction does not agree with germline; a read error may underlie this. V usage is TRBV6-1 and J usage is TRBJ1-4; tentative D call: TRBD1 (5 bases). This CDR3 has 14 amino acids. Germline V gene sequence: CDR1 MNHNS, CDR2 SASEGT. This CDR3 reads CASSGGSKNEKLSF. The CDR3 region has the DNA TGTGCCAGCAGTGGGGGGAGTAAGAATGAAAAACTGTCTTTT.

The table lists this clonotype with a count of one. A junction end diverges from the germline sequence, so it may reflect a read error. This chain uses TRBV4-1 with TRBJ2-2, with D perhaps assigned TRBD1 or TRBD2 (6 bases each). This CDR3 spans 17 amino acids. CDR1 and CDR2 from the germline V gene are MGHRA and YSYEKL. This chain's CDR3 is CASSQDPGEANTRELFF. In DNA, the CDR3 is TGCGCCAGCAGCCAAGATCCAGGGGAGGCGAACACCAGGGAGCTGTTTTTT.

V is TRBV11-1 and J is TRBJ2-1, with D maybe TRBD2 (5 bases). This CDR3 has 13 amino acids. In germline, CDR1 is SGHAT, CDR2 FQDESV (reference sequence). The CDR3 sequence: CVSSHLSRGEQFF. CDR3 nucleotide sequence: TGTGTCAGTAGTCACCTTTCCCGGGGTGAGCAGTTCTTC. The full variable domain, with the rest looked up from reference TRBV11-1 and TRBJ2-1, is EAEVAQSPRYKITEKSQAVAFWCDPISGHATLYWYRQILGQGPELLVQFQDESVVDDSQLPKDRFSAERLKGVDSTLKIQPAELGDSAMYLCVSSHLSRGEQFFGPGTRLTVL.

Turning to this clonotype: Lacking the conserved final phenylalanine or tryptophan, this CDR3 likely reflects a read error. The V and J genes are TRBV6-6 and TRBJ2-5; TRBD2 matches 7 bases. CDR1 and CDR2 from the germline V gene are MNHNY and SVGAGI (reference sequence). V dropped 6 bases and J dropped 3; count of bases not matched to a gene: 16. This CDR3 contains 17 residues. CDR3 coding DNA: TGTGCCAGCAGGACCCCAGTCTACGCAGGGAGGGAAGAGACCCAGTACTTA. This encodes CASRTPVYAGREETQYL.

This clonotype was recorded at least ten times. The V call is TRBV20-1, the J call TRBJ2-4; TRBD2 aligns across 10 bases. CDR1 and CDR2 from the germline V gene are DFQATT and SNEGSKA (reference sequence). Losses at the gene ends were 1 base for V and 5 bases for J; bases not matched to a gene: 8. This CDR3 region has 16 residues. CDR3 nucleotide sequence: TGCAGTGCTAGAGGAGCTAGCGGGAGATCGGAAAACATTCAGTACTTC. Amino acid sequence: CSARGASGRSENIQYF.

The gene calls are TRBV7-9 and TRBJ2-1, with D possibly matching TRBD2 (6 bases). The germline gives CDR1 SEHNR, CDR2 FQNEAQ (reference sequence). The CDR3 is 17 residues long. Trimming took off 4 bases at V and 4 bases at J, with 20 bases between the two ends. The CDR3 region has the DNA TGTGCCAGCAGCTCCTACCTGACTAGTGGGGTTTACAATGAGCAGTTCTTC. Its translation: CASSSYLTSGVYNEQFF. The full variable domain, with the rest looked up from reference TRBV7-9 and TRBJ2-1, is DTGVSQNPRHKITKRGQNVTFRCDPISEHNRLYWYRQTLGQGPEFLTYFQNEAQLEKSRLLSDRFSAERPKGSFSTLEIQRTEQGDSAMYLCASSSYLTSGVYNEQFFGPGTRLTVL.

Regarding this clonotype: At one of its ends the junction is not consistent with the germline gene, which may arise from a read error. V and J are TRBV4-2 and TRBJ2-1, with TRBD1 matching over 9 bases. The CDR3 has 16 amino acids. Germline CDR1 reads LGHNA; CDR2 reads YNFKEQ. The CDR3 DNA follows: TGTGCCGACAGCCACGGAACAGGGGGCACCGACAATGAGCGGTTCTTC. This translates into CADSHGTGGTDNERFF.

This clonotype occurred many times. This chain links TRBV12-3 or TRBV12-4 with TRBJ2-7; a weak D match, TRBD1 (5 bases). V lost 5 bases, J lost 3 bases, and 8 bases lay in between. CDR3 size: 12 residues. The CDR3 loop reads CASSARDYEQYF. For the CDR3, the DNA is TGTGCCAGCAGTGCCAGGGACTACGAGCAGTACTTC.

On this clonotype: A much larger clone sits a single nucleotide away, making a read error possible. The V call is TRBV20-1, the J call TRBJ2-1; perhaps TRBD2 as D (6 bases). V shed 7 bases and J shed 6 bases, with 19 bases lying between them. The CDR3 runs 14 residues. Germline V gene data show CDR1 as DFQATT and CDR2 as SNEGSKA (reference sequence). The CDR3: CSVLSGPELNEQFF. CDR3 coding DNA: TGCAGTGTGCTCAGCGGGCCCGAACTCAATGAGCAGTTCTTC.

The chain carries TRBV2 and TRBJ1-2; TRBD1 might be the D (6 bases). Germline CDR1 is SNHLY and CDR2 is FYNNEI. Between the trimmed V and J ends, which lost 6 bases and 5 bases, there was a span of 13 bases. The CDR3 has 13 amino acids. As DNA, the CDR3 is TGTGCCAGCAGGCACAGGGTCGGGTATGGCTACACCTTC. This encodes CASRHRVGYGYTF.